The rows below give T cell receptor beta chains drawn from one sample of a study of T cell changes during pregnancy in multiple sclerosis. Method: immunoSEQ multiplex PCR; TCRdb's copy keeps in-frame clones and lacks some. The sample has under 9,500 clones, 87% seen once. This specimen was CD8+ T cells from peripheral blood mononuclear cells, taken in the first trimester of pregnancy. All receptors come from a female donor in good health, enrolled as a control in a pregnancy study. The CDR3 runs from the conserved cysteine through the conserved F or W. D genes are given only for firm matches.

V gene: TRBV2
J gene: TRBJ2-1
D gene: TRBD2
CDR3 DNA: TGTGCCAGCAGTGTCCTCAGACTAGCGGGAGGGCCGCGTTCTCCATTTATATACAATGAGCAGTTCTTC
CDR3 protein: CASSVLRLAGGPRSPFIYNEQFF